A single sample gave rise to the 16 T cell receptor beta chains below, sequenced in a study of blood T cell repertoires in COVID-19. TCRdb's table, derived via immunoSEQ multiplex PCR, lists solely in-frame clones and lacks some. The sample lists 95,000 to 110,000 clones, approximately 86% occurring once. Sequenced material: peripheral blood. These receptors originate from a human donor in a cohort sampled during active COVID-19.

The V and J genes are TRBV5-1 and TRBJ1-6; D gene uncertain. V was trimmed by 4 bases and J by 6 bases, leaving 8 bases between them. Germline values: CDR1 SGHRS, CDR2 YFSETQ. This CDR3 has 13 residues. The CDR3 coding sequence is TGCGCCAGCAGCCTATCGAGTAATTCACCCCTCCACTTT. Protein: CASSLSSNSPLHF.

The gene calls are TRBV18 and TRBJ2-3; D unclear. The V and J ends lost 0 bases and 7 bases respectively, with 8 bases between them. CDR3 length equals 13 residues. CDR1 is KGHSH and CDR2 is LQKENI in the germline V gene. The CDR3 loop reads CASSPPSPNTQYF. CDR3 nucleotide sequence: TGTGCCAGCTCACCACCGTCCCCCAATACGCAGTATTTT.

The V gene is TRBV6-5, the J gene TRBJ2-7, with D perhaps TRBD1 (6 bases). CDR1 and CDR2 (germline): MNHEY, SVGAGI. V gave up 7 bases and J gave up 5 bases, with 15 bases separating them. The CDR3 consists of 13 residues. The DNA of the CDR3 is TGTGCCAGCACCGCCGGGACAAAGAACGAGCAGTACTTC. Translation gives CASTAGTKNEQYF.

The J gene is TRBJ1-4, the V gene TRBV4-1; D uncertain. The germline CDR1 and CDR2 sequences are MGHRA and YSYEKL. V was cut by 3 bases and J by 8 bases, with 7 bases left in between. The CDR3 extends over 12 amino acids. In DNA form, the CDR3 reads TGCGCCAGCAGCCAGATACGGGAAAAACTGTTTTTT. Its protein product is CASSQIREKLFF.

This clone was found a few times. This chain connects TRBV11-2 to TRBJ1-2; D might be TRBD1 (5 bases). CDR1 is SGHAT, CDR2 FQNNGV, per germline. Trimming removed 0 bases from V and 5 bases from J, with 13 bases in between. The CDR3 runs to 15 residues. The CDR3 DNA sequence: TGTGCCAGCAGCTTAGAATCCAGGGCAGCTTATGGCTACACCTTC. Encoded protein: CASSLESRAAYGYTF.

This chain's CDR3 is CASSSLGRGNTEAFF. DNA for the CDR3: TGTGCCAGTAGTTCCCTTGGGCGGGGGAACACTGAAGCTTTCTTT. V is TRBV19 and J is TRBJ1-1; D gene unclear. Between the trimmed V and J ends, which lost 5 bases and 1 base, there was a span of 14 bases. CDR1 and CDR2 (germline): LNHDA, SQIVND (reference sequence). The CDR3 has 15 residues.

The chain links TRBV28 to TRBJ1-4; TRBD1 might be the D (6 bases). CDR1 MDHEN and CDR2 SYDVKM come from the germline V gene. The length of the CDR3 is 15 residues. V was clipped by 6 bases and J by 8 bases, with 19 bases between them. The DNA of the CDR3 is TGTGCCAGCAGACCCCAACAGGGTAAAAGAGAAAAACTGTTTTTT. Translated: CASRPQQGKREKLFF.

The chain is built from TRBV30 and TRBJ2-5, with D possibly being TRBD1 (6 bases). V was cut by 3 bases and J by 1 base, with 21 bases left in between. Germline lookup yields CDR1 GTSNPN and CDR2 SVGIG (reference sequence). The CDR3 sequence is 17 residues long. CDR3 amino acids: CAWSHTITGIGQETQYF. The CDR3 region has the DNA TGTGCCTGGAGCCATACGATTACAGGGATTGGCCAAGAGACCCAGTACTTC.

In its sample, this clone was seen a few times. The genes are TRBV19 and TRBJ1-5, with D unclear. Trimming took off 9 bases at V and 0 bases at J, with 18 bases between the two ends. The CDR3 extends over 16 amino acids. Germline values: CDR1 LNHDA, CDR2 SQIVND (reference sequence). The CDR3 nucleotides are TGTGCCAGCAGTCGTGACCCAGGATATAGCAATCAGCCCCAGCATTTT. It translates to CASSRDPGYSNQPQHF.

This chain links TRBV13 with TRBJ2-3, with 8 bases identical to TRBD2. Unmatched junction bases numbered 4, after V lost 1 base and J lost 4 bases. The CDR3 is 15 amino acids. Per the germline V gene, CDR1 is PRHDT and CDR2 is FYEKMQ (reference sequence). The CDR3 DNA is TGTGCCAGCAGCTTAGCGGGGGGGCCAGCAGATACGCAGTATTTT. As protein: CASSLAGGPADTQYF. Based on the CDR3 plus reference TRBV13 and TRBJ2-3, the full variable domain is AAGVIQSPRHLIKEKRETATLKCYPIPRHDTVYWYQQGPGQDPQFLISFYEKMQSDKGSIPDRFSAQQFSDYHSELNMSSLELGDSALYFCASSLAGGPADTQYFGPGTRLTVL.

V and J are TRBV28 and TRBJ2-7; 14 positions agree with TRBD2. This CDR3 has 15 amino acids. The germline V gene encodes CDR1 MDHEN and CDR2 SYDVKM. Trimming removed 10 bases from V and 3 bases from J; junction bases left unmatched: 8. Here the CDR3 DNA reads TGTGCCATAGGGACTAGCGGGAGTTCGTTCTACGAGCAGTACTTC. This encodes CAIGTSGSSFYEQYF.

A single count supports this clone. The chain recombines TRBV3-1 (or the pseudogene TRBV3-2) with TRBJ1-2, with 7 bases fitting TRBD1. Trimming took 1 base from V and 4 from J; bases not matched to a gene: 6. This CDR3 is built from 15 residues. Germline loops: CDR1 LGHDT, CDR2 YNNKEL (reference sequence). The DNA for the CDR3 is TGTGCCAGCAGCCAAGCGAGGGGGCGTAGCTATGGCTACACCTTC. Translating it yields CASSQARGRSYGYTF.

The chain combines TRBV28 with TRBJ1-1; TRBD1 aligns across 8 bases. V gave up 6 bases and J gave up 1 base; unmatched junction bases: 10. Per the germline V gene, CDR1 is MDHEN and CDR2 is SYDVKM. The CDR3 loop spans 16 amino acids. CDR3 sequence reads: CASRRLRDRPNTEAFF. DNA of the CDR3: TGTGCCAGCAGACGACTCCGGGACAGGCCGAACACTGAAGCTTTCTTT.

The chain recombines TRBV18 with TRBJ2-3; 9 bases map to TRBD2. The CDR3 has 17 residues. The germline gives CDR1 KGHSH, CDR2 LQKENI. With V trimmed by 4 bases and J by 2 bases, 10 bases remained unmatched. The CDR3 DNA reads as TGTGCCAGCTCACAGGGTCAGCGGGAGGTTATCACAGATACGCAGTATTTT. This sequence encodes CASSQGQREVITDTQYF.

This clone has more than one count but fewer than ten. The chain couples TRBV5-1 to TRBJ2-3; D call uncertain. This CDR3 spans 13 amino acids. V lost 1 base to trimming and J lost 6 bases, with 9 bases between them. The V gene's germline CDR1 is SGHRS and CDR2 YFSETQ. CDR3 amino acids: CASSLPAADTQYF. In DNA, the CDR3 is TGCGCCAGCAGCTTGCCGGCGGCGGATACGCAGTATTTT.

The chain has TRBV5-1 and TRBJ2-7, with a possible D match to TRBD1 (6 bases). Trimming left V 3 bases short and J 1 base short, with 11 bases between. Germline assignment: CDR1 SGHRS and CDR2 YFSETQ. CDR3 size: 14 residues. The CDR3 DNA follows: TGCGCCAGCAGCTCCGTGGACAGTTCCTACGAGCAGTACTTC. The encoded protein is CASSSVDSSYEQYF.